These T cell receptor beta chains were read from a single sample in a study of T cell responses to AZD1222 COVID-19 vaccine. The table came from immunoSEQ multiplex PCR; TCRdb's copy has only in-frame clones and leaves some out. The sample records approximately 190,000 clones, 90% to 95% being singletons. This specimen consisted of peripheral blood, obtained on day 0 of AZD1222 vaccination. These receptors were collected from an adult in good health. Each CDR3 is given with its conserved first and last residue. A D gene is named only where the DNA matches it firmly. Size values are once, few and many counts, or a class for expanded clones, and some rows have none.

d_gene: TRBD1
abundance: once
j_gene: TRBJ1-4
v_gene: TRBV4-1
CDR3nt: TGCGCCAGCAGCCCAGGGGACAGGTATGAAAAACTGTTTTTT
CDR3aa: CASSPGDRYEKLFF

d_gene: NA
abundance: NA
j_gene: TRBJ2-1
v_gene: TRBV27
CDR3nt: TGTGCCAGCAGTTTTCTCGGGACCTCAGGCTACAATGAGCAGTTCTTC
CDR3aa: CASSFLGTSGYNEQFF

d_gene: NA
abundance: NA
j_gene: TRBJ1-1
v_gene: TRBV29-1
CDR3nt: TGCAGCGTTGGACATGACAGACTGAACACTGAAGCTTTCTTT
CDR3aa: CSVGHDRLNTEAFF

d_gene: NA
abundance: NA
j_gene: TRBJ1-1
v_gene: TRBV6-5
CDR3nt: TGTGCCAGCAGACAGACAGGGAACACTGAAGCTTTCTTT
CDR3aa: CASRQTGNTEAFF

d_gene: NA
abundance: NA
j_gene: TRBJ1-5
v_gene: TRBV6-1
CDR3nt: TGTGCCAGCAGTGAAGGGTCCCGGCATTTT
CDR3aa: CASSEGSRHF

d_gene: NA
abundance: NA
j_gene: TRBJ1-5
v_gene: TRBV28
CDR3nt: TGTGCCAGCAACCCCCTCAGCAGCAATCAGCCCCAGCATTTT
CDR3aa: CASNPLSSNQPQHF

d_gene: NA
abundance: few
j_gene: TRBJ1-2
v_gene: TRBV2
CDR3nt: TGTGCCAGCACTCGGGGTATCGTGACTTATGGCTACACCTTC
CDR3aa: CASTRGIVTYGYTF

d_gene: NA
abundance: NA
j_gene: TRBJ2-3
v_gene: TRBV28
CDR3nt: TGTGCCAGCAGTCTAGTGGGAGATACGCAGTATTTT
CDR3aa: CASSLVGDTQYF

d_gene: TRBD2
abundance: NA
j_gene: TRBJ2-3
v_gene: TRBV12-5
CDR3nt: TGTGCTAGTGGTTTGGCCCTTGCCGGGAGGTTGACAGATACGCAGTATTTT
CDR3aa: CASGLALAGRLTDTQYF

d_gene: TRBD2
abundance: NA
j_gene: TRBJ2-5
v_gene: TRBV27
CDR3nt: TGTGCCAGCAGTTTATTGTTAGCGGGAGGGCGAGAGACCCAGTACTTC
CDR3aa: CASSLLLAGGRETQYF

d_gene: TRBD1
abundance: once
j_gene: TRBJ1-3
v_gene: TRBV4-1
CDR3nt: TGCGCCAGCAGCCACATACAGGGGGCGAGCTCTGGAAACACCATATATTTT
CDR3aa: CASSHIQGASSGNTIYF

d_gene: NA
abundance: NA
j_gene: TRBJ1-4
v_gene: TRBV27
CDR3nt: TGTGCCAGCAGTTCGGGGATGGGGTCCGGAAAACTGTTTTTT
CDR3aa: CASSSGMGSGKLFF

d_gene: NA
abundance: once
j_gene: TRBJ2-7
v_gene: TRBV4-3
CDR3nt: TGCGCCAGCAGCCAAGCCGCCAGCTACGAGCAGTACTTC
CDR3aa: CASSQAASYEQYF

d_gene: NA
abundance: NA
j_gene: TRBJ2-5
v_gene: TRBV5-1
CDR3nt: TGCGCCAGCAGCTCCCTAGGGCCTCAAGAGACCCAGTACTTC
CDR3aa: CASSSLGPQETQYF

d_gene: TRBD2
abundance: NA
j_gene: TRBJ2-1
v_gene: TRBV2
CDR3nt: TGTGCCAGCAGGGGACTAGCGGGGTACAATGAGCAGTTCTTC
CDR3aa: CASRGLAGYNEQFF

d_gene: NA
abundance: NA
j_gene: TRBJ2-7
v_gene: TRBV28
CDR3nt: TGTGCCAGCGGGGGGTACAACCCCTACGAGCAGTACTTC
CDR3aa: CASGGYNPYEQYF

d_gene: NA
abundance: NA
j_gene: TRBJ2-7
v_gene: TRBV2
CDR3nt: TGTGCCAGCAGTCCACACAACGAGCAGTACTTC
CDR3aa: CASSPHNEQYF

d_gene: TRBD1
abundance: NA
j_gene: TRBJ1-2
v_gene: TRBV28
CDR3nt: TGTGCCAGCAGGGAGACAGGGGGCTATGGCTACACCTTC
CDR3aa: CASRETGGYGYTF

d_gene: NA
abundance: NA
j_gene: TRBJ1-1
v_gene: TRBV27
CDR3nt: TGTGCCAGCAGTTTCAGAGGCTCCGAAGCTTTCTTT
CDR3aa: CASSFRGSEAFF

d_gene: TRBD2
abundance: once
j_gene: TRBJ2-7
v_gene: TRBV27
CDR3nt: TGTGCCAGCAGTCCCCAGACGGGGGGGTCCTACGAGCAGTACTTC
CDR3aa: CASSPQTGGSYEQYF

d_gene: NA
abundance: NA
j_gene: TRBJ2-7
v_gene: TRBV28
CDR3nt: TGTGCCAGCAACGTCCGGGGTTCCAACGAGCAGTACTTC
CDR3aa: CASNVRGSNEQYF

d_gene: TRBD2
abundance: NA
j_gene: TRBJ2-7
v_gene: TRBV3-1/TRBV3-2
CDR3nt: TGTGCCAGCAGTTCCTTCCAGCGGGAGCGGAGCGTCTACGAGCAGTACTTC
CDR3aa: CASSSFQRERSVYEQYF

d_gene: NA
abundance: NA
j_gene: TRBJ2-1
v_gene: TRBV30
CDR3nt: TGTGCCTGGAGTGTAGGTAGCGGAGGCCTCAATGAGCAGTTCTTC
CDR3aa: CAWSVGSGGLNEQFF

d_gene: TRBD2
abundance: NA
j_gene: TRBJ2-3
v_gene: TRBV11-2
CDR3nt: TGTGCCAGCACTGGGACTAGCGTAGATACGCAGTATTTT
CDR3aa: CASTGTSVDTQYF

d_gene: NA
abundance: NA
j_gene: TRBJ1-2
v_gene: TRBV12-3/TRBV12-4
CDR3nt: TGTGCCAGCAGTTTGGGGGGGGCGGCTGGCTACACCTTC
CDR3aa: CASSLGGAAGYTF

d_gene: NA
abundance: NA
j_gene: TRBJ1-1
v_gene: TRBV9
CDR3nt: TGTGCCAGCAGCTCATCCGGGACTTCCTGGGCTGAAGCTTTCTTT
CDR3aa: CASSSSGTSWAEAFF

d_gene: NA
abundance: NA
j_gene: TRBJ2-2
v_gene: TRBV11-2
CDR3nt: TGTGCCAGCAGCTTAGGTGGGCACACCGGGGAGCTGTTTTTT
CDR3aa: CASSLGGHTGELFF